This TCR beta chain was sequenced for a study of sequential checkpoint blockade in melanoma. Across the whole study: First-line arms were nivolumab then ipilimumab, or the reverse, randomized 1:1.

This CDR3 contains 14 residues. The V gene's germline CDR1 is MNHEY and CDR2 SVGAGI. The V segment lost 0 bases and the J segment 7 bases; nucleotides outside the gene matches: 1. The data were produced by immunoSEQ multiplex PCR, yet TCRdb's version contains in-frame clones alone and is incomplete. The table records some 15,000 clones, 74% of them present only once. Stated treatment: randomized to nivolumab then ipilimumab (arm A) or the reverse (arm B). The sequence was obtained from a human donor with melanoma. Source: CD8+ T cells sorted from blood (inferred from file names), taken from a patient given nivolumab and ipilimumab in sequence. This chain links TRBV6-5 with TRBJ1-5; 9 bases are a match to TRBD1. CDR3 nucleotides: TGTGCCAGCAGTTACTCGGGACAGGGCCAGCCCCAGCATTTT. Protein product: CASSYSGQGQPQHF.